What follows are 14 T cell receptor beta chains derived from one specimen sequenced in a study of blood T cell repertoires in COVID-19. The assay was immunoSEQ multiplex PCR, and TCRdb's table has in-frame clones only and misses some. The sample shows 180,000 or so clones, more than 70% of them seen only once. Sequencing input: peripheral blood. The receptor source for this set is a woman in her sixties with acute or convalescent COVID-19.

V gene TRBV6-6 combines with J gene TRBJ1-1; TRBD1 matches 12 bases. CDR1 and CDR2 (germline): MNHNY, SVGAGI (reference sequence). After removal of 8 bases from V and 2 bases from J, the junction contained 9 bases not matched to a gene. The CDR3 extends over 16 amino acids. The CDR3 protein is CASGIGDRGLNTEAFF. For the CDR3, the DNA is TGTGCCAGCGGGATAGGGGACAGGGGGCTTAACACTGAAGCTTTCTTT.

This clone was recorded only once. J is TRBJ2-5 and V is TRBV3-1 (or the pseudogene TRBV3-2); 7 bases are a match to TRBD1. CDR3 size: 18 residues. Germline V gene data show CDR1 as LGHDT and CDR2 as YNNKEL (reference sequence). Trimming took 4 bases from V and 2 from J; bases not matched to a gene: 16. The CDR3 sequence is CASSPRKQGTFPQETQYF. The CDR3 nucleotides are TGTGCCAGCAGCCCTCGAAAACAGGGGACCTTCCCTCAAGAGACCCAGTACTTC.

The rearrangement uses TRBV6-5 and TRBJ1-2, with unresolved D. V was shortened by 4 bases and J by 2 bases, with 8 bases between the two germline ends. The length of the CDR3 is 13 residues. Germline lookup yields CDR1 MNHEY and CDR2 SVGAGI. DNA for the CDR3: TGTGCCAGCAGTTCGACACCGAACTATGGCTACACCTTC. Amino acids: CASSSTPNYGYTF.

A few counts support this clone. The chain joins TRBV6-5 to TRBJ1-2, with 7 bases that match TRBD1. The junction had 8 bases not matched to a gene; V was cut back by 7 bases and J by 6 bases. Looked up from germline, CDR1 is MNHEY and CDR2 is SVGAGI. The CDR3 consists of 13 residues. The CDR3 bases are TGTGCCAGCAAACGGACAGGACAAAATGGCTACACCTTC. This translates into CASKRTGQNGYTF.

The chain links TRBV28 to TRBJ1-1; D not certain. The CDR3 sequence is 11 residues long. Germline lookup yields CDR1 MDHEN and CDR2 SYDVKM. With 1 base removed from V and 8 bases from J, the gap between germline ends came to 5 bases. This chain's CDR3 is CASSLSREAFF. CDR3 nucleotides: TGTGCCAGCAGTTTATCCAGGGAAGCTTTCTTT.

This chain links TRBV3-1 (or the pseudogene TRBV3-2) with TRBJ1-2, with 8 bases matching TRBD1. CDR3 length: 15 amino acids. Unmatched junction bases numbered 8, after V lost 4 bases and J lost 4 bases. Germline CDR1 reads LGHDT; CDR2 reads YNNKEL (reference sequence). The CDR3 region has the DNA TGTGCCAGCAGCCCCAGGACAGGGACCCTCTATGGCTACACCTTC. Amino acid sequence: CASSPRTGTLYGYTF.

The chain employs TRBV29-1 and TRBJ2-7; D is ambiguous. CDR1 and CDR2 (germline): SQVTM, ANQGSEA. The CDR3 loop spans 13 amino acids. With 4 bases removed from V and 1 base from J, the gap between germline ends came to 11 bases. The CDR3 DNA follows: TGCAGCGTTGCACCGACTTCGTCCTACGAGCAGTACTTC. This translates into CSVAPTSSYEQYF.

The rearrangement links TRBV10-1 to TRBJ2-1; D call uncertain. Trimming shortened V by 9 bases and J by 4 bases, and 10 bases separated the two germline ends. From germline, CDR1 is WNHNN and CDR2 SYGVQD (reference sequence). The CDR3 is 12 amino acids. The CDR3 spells CARVNSYNEQFF. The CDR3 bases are TGCGCCAGAGTGAACAGTTACAATGAGCAGTTCTTC.

CDR3 in amino acids: CASSADRSNQPQHF. The CDR3 coding sequence is TGTGCCAGCAGCGCCGACAGAAGCAATCAGCCCCAGCATTTT. The V and J genes are TRBV2 and TRBJ1-5; D may be TRBD1 (5 bases). CDR3 length equals 14 residues. Between the trimmed V and J ends, which lost 6 bases and 1 base, there was a span of 10 bases. Germline V gives CDR1 SNHLY, CDR2 FYNNEI.

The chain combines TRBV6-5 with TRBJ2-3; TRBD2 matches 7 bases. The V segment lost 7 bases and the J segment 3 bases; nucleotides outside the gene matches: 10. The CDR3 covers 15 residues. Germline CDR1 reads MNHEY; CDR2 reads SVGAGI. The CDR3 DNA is TGTGCCAGCATCATCACTAGCGCGTTGACAGATACGCAGTATTTT. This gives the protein CASIITSALTDTQYF.

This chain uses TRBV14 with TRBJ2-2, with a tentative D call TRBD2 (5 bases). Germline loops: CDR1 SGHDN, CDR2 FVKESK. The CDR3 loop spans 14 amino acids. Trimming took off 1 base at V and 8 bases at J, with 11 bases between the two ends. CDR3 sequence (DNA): TGTGCCAGCAGCCAAGTAGCTAGCCTGGGGGAGCTGTTTTTT. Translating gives CASSQVASLGELFF. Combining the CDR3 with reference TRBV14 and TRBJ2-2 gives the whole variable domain EAGVTQFPSHSVIEKGQTVTLRCDPISGHDNLYWYRRVMGKEIKFLLHFVKESKQDESGMPNNRFLAERTGGTYSTLKVQPAELEDSGVYFCASSQVASLGELFFGEGSRLTVL.

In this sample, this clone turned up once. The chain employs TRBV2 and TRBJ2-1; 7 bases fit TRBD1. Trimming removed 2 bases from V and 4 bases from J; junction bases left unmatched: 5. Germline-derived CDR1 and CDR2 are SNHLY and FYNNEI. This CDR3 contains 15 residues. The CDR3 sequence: CASSELRDRYNEQFF. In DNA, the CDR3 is TGTGCCAGCAGTGAACTCCGGGACAGATACAATGAGCAGTTCTTC.

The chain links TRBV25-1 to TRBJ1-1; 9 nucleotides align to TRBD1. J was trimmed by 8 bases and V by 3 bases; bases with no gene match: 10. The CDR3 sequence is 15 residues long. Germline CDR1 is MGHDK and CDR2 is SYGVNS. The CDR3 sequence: CASSEETGGRYEAFF. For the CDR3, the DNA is TGTGCCAGCAGTGAGGAGACAGGGGGACGGTACGAAGCTTTCTTT.

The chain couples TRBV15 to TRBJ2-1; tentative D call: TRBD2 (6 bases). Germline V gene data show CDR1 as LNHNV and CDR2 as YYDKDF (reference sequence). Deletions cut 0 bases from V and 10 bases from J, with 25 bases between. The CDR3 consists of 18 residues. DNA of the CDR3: TGTGCCACCAGCAGAGATCCCGGGTATAGCGCCGCCGGGAGAGAGCAGTTCTTC. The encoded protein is CATSRDPGYSAAGREQFF. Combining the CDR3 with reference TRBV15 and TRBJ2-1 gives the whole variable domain DAMVIQNPRYQVTQFGKPVTLSCSQTLNHNVMYWYQQKSSQAPKLLFHYYDKDFNNEADTPDNFQSRRPNTSFCFLDIRSPGLGDTAMYLCATSRDPGYSAAGREQFFGPGTRLTVL.